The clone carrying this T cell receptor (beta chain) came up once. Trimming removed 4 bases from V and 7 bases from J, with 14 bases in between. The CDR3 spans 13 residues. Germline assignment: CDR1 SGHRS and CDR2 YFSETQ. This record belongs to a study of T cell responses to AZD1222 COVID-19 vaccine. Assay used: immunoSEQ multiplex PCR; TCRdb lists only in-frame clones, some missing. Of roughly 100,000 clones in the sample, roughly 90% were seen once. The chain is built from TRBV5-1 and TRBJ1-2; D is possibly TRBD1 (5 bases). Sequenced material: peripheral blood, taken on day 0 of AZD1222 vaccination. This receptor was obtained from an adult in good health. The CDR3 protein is CASSPGGIGGYTF. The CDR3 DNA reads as TGCGCCAGCAGCCCCGGGGGGATAGGTGGCTACACCTTC. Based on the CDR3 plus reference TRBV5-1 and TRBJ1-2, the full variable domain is KAGVTQTPRYLIKTRGQQVTLSCSPISGHRSVSWYQQTPGQGLQFLFEYFSETQRNKGNFPGRFSGRQFSNSRSEMNVSTLELGDSALYLCASSPGGIGGYTFGSGTRLTVV.